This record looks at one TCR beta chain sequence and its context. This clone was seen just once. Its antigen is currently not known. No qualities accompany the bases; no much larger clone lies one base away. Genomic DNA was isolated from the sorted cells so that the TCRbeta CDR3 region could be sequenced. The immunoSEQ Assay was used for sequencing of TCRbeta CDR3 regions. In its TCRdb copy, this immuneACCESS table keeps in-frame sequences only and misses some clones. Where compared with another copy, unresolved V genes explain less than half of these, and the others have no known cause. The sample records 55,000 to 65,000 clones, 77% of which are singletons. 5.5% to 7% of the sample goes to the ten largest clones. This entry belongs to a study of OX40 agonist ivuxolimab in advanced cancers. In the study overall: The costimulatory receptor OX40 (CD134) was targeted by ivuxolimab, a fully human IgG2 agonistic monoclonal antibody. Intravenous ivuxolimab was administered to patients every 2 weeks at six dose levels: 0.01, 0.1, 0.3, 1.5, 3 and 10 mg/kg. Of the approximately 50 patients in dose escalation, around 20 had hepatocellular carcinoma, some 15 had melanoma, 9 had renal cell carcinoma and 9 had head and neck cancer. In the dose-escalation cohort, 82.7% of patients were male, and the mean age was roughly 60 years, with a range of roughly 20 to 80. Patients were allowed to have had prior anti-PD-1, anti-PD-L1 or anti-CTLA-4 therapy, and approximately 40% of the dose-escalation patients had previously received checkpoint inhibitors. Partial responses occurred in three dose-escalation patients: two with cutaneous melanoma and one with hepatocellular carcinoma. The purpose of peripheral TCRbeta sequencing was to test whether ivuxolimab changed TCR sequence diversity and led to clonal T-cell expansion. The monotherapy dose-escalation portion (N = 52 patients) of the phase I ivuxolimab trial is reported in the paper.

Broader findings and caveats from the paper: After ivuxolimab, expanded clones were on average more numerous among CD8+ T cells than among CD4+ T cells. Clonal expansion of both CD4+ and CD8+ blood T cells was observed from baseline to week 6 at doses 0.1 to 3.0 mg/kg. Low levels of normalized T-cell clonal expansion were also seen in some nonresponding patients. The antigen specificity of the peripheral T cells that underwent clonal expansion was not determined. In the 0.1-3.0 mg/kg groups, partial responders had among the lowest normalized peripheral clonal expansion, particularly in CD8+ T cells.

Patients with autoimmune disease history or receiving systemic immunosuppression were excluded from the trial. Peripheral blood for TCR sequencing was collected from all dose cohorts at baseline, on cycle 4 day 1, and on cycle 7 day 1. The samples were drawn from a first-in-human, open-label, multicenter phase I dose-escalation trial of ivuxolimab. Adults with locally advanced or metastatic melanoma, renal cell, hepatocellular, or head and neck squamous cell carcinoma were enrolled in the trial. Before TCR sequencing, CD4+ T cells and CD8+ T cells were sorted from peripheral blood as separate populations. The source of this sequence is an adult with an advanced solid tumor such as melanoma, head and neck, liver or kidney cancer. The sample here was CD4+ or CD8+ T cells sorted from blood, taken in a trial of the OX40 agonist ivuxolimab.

At the DNA level, the sequence is TGCGCCAGCACCCCCGGGACAGGGTTTGGCGAGCAGTTCTTC. Its protein is CASTPGTGFGEQFF. Rearrangement joined TRBV5-1 to TRBJ2-1; TRBD1 fits 9 bases in the junction. Trimming accounts for 6 bases at V and 10 bases at J, while the number of junction bases matched to no gene is 11. The CDR3, from cysteine to phenylalanine, totals 14 residues. The DNA shown is the 42-base CDR3, in frame from base 1. CDR1 and CDR2 are read off the germline V gene as SGHRS and YFSETQ.